Listed below are T cell receptor beta chains from one sample, sequenced in a study of vaccination and CD4 T cells after COVID-19. No antigens are known for them. MiXCR was run by TCRdb on the PCR reads, yielding one entry per CDR3 protein. The sample records around 12,000 distinct CDR3 sequences, 41% being singletons. This specimen was CD4+ T cells from blood, cultured in vitro, taken after SARS-CoV-2 vaccination. The receptors stem from a human donor who had recovered from COVID-19. Each CDR3 is given with its conserved first and last residue. D genes are given only for firm matches. The listing skips clone size in some rows; elsewhere it reads once, few, many or a size class.

V	size	J	D	CDR3	DNA
TRBV20-1	-	TRBJ2-5	TRBD2	CSALAGGKETQYF	TGCAGTGCTTTAGCGGGGGGCAAAGAGACCCAGTACTTC
TRBV30	few	TRBJ1-5	-	CAWSVLPTGFQHF	TGTGCCTGGAGTGTACTCCCAACAGGCTTCCAGCATTTT
TRBV20-1	-	TRBJ2-5	TRBD2	CSAPMRSSGAGETQYF	TGCAGTGCTCCAATGCGGTCTAGCGGCGCGGGAGAGACCCAGTACTTC
TRBV12-3/TRBV12-4	once	TRBJ1-1	TRBD1	CASLDREIRNTEAFF	TGTGCCAGCCTCGACAGGGAAATCAGGAACACTGAAGCTTTCTTT
TRBV10-3	once	TRBJ2-2	-	CAISENPRAGELFF	TGTGCCATCAGTGAGAACCCCCGGGCCGGGGAGCTGTTTTTT
TRBV20-1	few	TRBJ1-2	TRBD1	CSARDRGLLGYTF	TGCAGTGCTCGGGACAGGGGGCTACTGGGCTACACCTTC
TRBV2	few	TRBJ1-6	TRBD1	CASIPGQGGTYNSPLHF	TGTGCCAGCATCCCCGGACAGGGGGGAACCTATAATTCACCCCTCCACTTT
TRBV4-3	-	TRBJ1-2	-	CASSQLTDTLNYGYTF	TGCGCCAGCAGCCAACTGACGGACACTTTAAACTATGGCTACACCTTC
TRBV28	-	TRBJ2-5	TRBD2	CASSLGLAGDSSETQYF	TGTGCCAGCAGTTTAGGCCTAGCGGGAGATTCGTCGGAGACCCAGTACTTC
TRBV6-1	few	TRBJ2-7	TRBD1	CASSPGQGDHEQYF	TGTGCCAGCAGTCCGGGACAGGGGGACCACGAGCAGTACTTC
TRBV5-6	-	TRBJ2-3	-	CASSLDQGSDTQYF	TGTGCCAGCAGCTTGGATCAGGGTTCAGATACGCAGTATTTT
TRBV21-1	few	TRBJ2-7	-	CASSKSEGGNEQYF	TGTGCCAGCAGCAAGTCGGAGGGGGGTAACGAGCAGTACTTC
TRBV6-2/TRBV6-3	-	TRBJ2-1	TRBD2	CASTPGGLSYNEQFF	TGTGCCAGCACACCGGGGGGGTTATCCTACAATGAGCAGTTCTTC
TRBV27	-	TRBJ1-6	TRBD1	CASSYRTGSYNSPLHF	TGTGCCAGCAGTTACCGGACAGGGTCCTATAATTCACCCCTCCACTTT
TRBV11-3	-	TRBJ1-1	-	CASSPRTTEAFF	TGTGCCAGCAGCCCGCGGACCACTGAAGCTTTCTTT
TRBV6-1	few	TRBJ1-1	-	CAAFGAEAFF	TGTGCCGCCTTTGGGGCCGAAGCTTTCTTT
TRBV5-4	few	TRBJ1-1	TRBD1	CASSLGQGAITEAFF	TGTGCCAGCAGCTTGGGCCAGGGGGCTATCACTGAAGCTTTCTTT
TRBV6-1	-	TRBJ2-3	-	CASRLGLNTDTQYF	TGTGCCAGCAGACTAGGACTAAACACAGATACGCAGTATTTT
TRBV15	-	TRBJ2-7	TRBD2	CATSRTGLAGGYEQYF	TGTGCCACCAGCAGAACGGGACTAGCGGGAGGCTACGAGCAGTACTTC
TRBV18	-	TRBJ1-1	-	CASSPLGGNTEAFF	TGTGCCAGCTCACCACTTGGTGGGAACACTGAAGCTTTCTTT
TRBV2	few	TRBJ1-6	TRBD1	CASSEDAGQGRSPLHF	TGTGCCAGCAGTGAAGACGCGGGACAGGGTCGGTCACCCCTCCACTTT
TRBV20-1	-	TRBJ1-6	-	CSARDRVNNSPLHF	TGCAGTGCTAGAGACAGGGTTAATAATTCACCCCTCCACTTT
TRBV6-2/TRBV6-3	once	TRBJ2-5	TRBD1	CASSYGATGVFGETQYF	TGTGCCAGCAGTTACGGGGCGACAGGGGTTTTTGGAGAGACCCAGTACTTC
TRBV7-9	-	TRBJ1-2	-	CASSTATNYGYTF	TGTGCCAGTTCGACCGCCACTAACTATGGCTACACCTTC
TRBV5-1	-	TRBJ2-1	TRBD1	CASSFSGTGDYNEQFF	TGCGCCAGCAGTTTTTCCGGGACAGGGGATTACAATGAGCAGTTCTTC
TRBV2	-	TRBJ1-1	TRBD1	CAGRQGPTEAFF	TGTGCCGGAAGACAGGGTCCCACTGAAGCTTTCTTT
TRBV10-3	-	TRBJ2-7	TRBD1	CAINPGQGRDEQYF	TGTGCCATCAATCCGGGACAGGGTCGCGACGAGCAGTACTTC
TRBV19	few	TRBJ1-6	-	CASREGGVYNSPLHF	TGTGCCAGTCGTGAGGGAGGGGTCTATAATTCACCCCTCCACTTT
TRBV7-9	-	TRBJ1-6	TRBD1	CASGRGDSPLHF	TGTGCCAGCGGCAGGGGGGATTCACCCCTCCACTTT
TRBV29-1	-	TRBJ1-1	TRBD1	CSVSYGQGAAEAFF	TGCAGCGTTTCCTATGGACAGGGGGCCGCTGAAGCTTTCTTT
TRBV20-1	few	TRBJ1-2	TRBD1	CSARGQGADYGYTF	TGCAGTGCTAGAGGACAGGGGGCGGACTATGGCTACACCTTC
TRBV10-3	few	TRBJ2-7	-	CAISDPGHPYEQYF	TGTGCCATCAGTGATCCAGGGCACCCCTACGAGCAGTACTTC
TRBV11-1	few	TRBJ1-1	-	CASSLAAQGAFF	TGTGCCAGCAGCTTAGCCGCACAGGGAGCTTTCTTT
TRBV20-1	-	TRBJ1-6	-	CGAREAGTSSYNSPLHF	TGCGGTGCTAGAGAGGCAGGAACCAGCTCCTATAATTCACCCCTCCACTTT
TRBV5-4	-	TRBJ2-7	-	CASSIQGRHEQYF	TGTGCCAGCAGCATACAGGGTCGTCACGAGCAGTACTTC
TRBV20-1	few	TRBJ2-7	TRBD2	CSARDSGGTSSYEQYF	TGCAGTGCTAGAGACAGCGGGGGGACGAGCTCCTACGAGCAGTACTTC